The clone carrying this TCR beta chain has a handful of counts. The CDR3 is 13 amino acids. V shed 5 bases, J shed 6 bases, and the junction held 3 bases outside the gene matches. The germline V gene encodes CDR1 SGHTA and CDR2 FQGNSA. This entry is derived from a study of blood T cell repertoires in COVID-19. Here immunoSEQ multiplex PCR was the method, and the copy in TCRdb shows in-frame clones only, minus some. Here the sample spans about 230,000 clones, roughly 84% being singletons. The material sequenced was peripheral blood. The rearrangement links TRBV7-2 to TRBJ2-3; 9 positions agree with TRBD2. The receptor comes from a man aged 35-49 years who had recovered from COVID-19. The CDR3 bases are TGTGCCAGCAGCATAGGGACTAGCGATACGCAGTATTTT. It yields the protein CASSIGTSDTQYF.